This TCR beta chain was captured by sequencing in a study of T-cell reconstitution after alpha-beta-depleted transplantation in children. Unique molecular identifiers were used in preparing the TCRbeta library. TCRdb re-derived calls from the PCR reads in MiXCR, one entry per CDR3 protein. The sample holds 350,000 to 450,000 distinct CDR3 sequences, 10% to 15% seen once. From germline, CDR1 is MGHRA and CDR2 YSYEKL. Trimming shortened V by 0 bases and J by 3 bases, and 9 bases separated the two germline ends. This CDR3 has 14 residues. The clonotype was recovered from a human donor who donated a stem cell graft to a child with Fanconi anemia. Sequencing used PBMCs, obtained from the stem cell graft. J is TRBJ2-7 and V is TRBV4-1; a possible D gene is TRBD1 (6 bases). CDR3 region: CASSQDPQGYEQYF. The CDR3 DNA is TGCGCCAGCAGCCAAGACCCACAGGGCTACGAGCAGTACTTC.